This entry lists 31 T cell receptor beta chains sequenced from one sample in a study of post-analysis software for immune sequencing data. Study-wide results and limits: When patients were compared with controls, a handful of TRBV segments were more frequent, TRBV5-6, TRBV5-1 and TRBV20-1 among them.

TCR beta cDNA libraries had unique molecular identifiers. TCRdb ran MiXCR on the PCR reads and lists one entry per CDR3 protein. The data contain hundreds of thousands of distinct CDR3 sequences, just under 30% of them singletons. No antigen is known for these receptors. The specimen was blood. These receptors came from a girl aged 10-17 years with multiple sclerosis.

CDR3 nucleotides: TGTGCCAGCAGGGGGGACAAGTATGGCTACACCTTC. Encoded protein: CASRGDKYGYTF. This rearrangement joins TRBV25-1 to TRBJ1-2; D possibly corresponds to TRBD1 (6 bases). V lost 6 bases and J 5 bases, leaving 10 bases between the germline ends. The CDR3 totals 12 residues. Germline CDR1 is MGHDK and CDR2 is SYGVNS.

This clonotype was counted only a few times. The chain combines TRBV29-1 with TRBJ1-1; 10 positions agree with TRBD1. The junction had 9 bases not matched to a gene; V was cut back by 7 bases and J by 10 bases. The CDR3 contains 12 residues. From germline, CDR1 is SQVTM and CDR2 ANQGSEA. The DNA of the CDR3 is TGCAGCGCCGGGGGACAGGGGAAGGGAGCTTTCTTT. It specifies CSAGGQGKGAFF. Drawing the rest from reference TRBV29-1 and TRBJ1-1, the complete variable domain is SAVISQKPSRDICQRGTSLTIQCQVDSQVTMMFWYRQQPGQSLTLIATANQGSEATYESGFVIDKFPISRPNLTFSTLTVSNMSPEDSSIYLCSAGGQGKGAFFGQGTRLTVV.

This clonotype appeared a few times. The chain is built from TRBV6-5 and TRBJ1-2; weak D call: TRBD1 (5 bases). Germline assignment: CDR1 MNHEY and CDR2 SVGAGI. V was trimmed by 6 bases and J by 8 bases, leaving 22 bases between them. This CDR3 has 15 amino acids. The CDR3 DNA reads TGTGCCAGCAGCCTAAACTGGGACTCAGGCAGCGGCTACACCTTC. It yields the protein CASSLNWDSGSGYTF.

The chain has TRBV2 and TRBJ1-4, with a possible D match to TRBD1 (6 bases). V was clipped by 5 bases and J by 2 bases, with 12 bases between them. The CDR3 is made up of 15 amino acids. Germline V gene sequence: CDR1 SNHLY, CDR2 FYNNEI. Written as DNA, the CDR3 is TGTGCCAGCAGTTATTACAGGGCTACTAATGAAAAACTGTTTTTT. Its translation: CASSYYRATNEKLFF.

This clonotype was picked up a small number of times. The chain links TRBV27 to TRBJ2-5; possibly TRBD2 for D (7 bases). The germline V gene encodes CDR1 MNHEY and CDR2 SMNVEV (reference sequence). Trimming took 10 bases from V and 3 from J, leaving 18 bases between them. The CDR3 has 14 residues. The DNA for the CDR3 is TGTGCCACCCGGACCTGGGGGGGCAAAGAGACCCAGTACTTC. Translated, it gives CATRTWGGKETQYF.

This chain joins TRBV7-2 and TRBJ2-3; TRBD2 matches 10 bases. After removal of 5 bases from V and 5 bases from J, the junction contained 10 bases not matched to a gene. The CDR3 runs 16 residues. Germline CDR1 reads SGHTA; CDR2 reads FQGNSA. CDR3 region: CASSRQRSGRGDTQYF. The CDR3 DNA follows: TGTGCCAGCAGCCGGCAAAGGAGCGGGAGGGGAGATACGCAGTATTTT.

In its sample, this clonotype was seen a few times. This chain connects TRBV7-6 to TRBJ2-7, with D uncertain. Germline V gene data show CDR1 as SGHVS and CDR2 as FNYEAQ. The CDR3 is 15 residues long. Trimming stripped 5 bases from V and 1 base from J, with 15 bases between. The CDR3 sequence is CASSARPDRSYEQYF. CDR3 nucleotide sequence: TGTGCCAGCAGCGCCCGTCCTGATAGATCCTACGAGCAGTACTTC.

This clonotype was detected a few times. This CDR3 is CATRQGPNSPLHF. The DNA of the CDR3 is TGTGCCACGCGACAGGGACCTAATTCACCCCTCCACTTT. The chain carries TRBV6-5 and TRBJ1-6; 7 bases match TRBD1. The CDR3 loop spans 13 amino acids. The J segment lost 6 bases and the V segment lost 10 bases, leaving 6 bases of the junction unmatched. Germline CDR1 MNHEY, CDR2 SVGAGI.

DNA of the CDR3: TGTGCCAGCAGCTTAGATTGGGGGAGTGATGGCTACACCTTC. Translated: CASSLDWGSDGYTF. V gene TRBV7-9 combines with J gene TRBJ1-2; D may be TRBD1 (5 bases). V lost 1 base to trimming and J lost 6 bases, with 12 bases between them. Looked up from germline, CDR1 is SEHNR and CDR2 is FQNEAQ (reference sequence). The CDR3 is 14 residues long.

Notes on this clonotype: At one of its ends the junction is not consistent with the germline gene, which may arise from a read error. CDR3 residues: CSVLRDISYNEQF. CDR3 bases: TGCAGCGTCCTCAGAGATATCTCCTACAATGAGCAGTTC. The chain carries TRBV29-1 and TRBJ2-7; D unclear. CDR1 is SQVTM, CDR2 ANQGSEA, per germline. CDR3 size: 13 residues.

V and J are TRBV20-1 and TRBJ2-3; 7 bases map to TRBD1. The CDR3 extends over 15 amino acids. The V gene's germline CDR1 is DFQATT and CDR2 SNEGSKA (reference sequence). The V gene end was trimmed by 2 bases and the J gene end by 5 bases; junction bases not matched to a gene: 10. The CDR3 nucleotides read TGCAGTGCTAGATCAAACCAGGGGGTGGGAGATACGCAGTATTTT. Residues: CSARSNQGVGDTQYF.

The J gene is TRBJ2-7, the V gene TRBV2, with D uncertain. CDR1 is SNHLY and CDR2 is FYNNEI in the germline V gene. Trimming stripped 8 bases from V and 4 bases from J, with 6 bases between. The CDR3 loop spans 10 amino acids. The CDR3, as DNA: TGTGCCAGCGGGTGGTACGAGCAGTACTTC. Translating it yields CASGWYEQYF.

The CDR3 DNA sequence: TGTGCCACCAGCAGACCACCACAAGAGACCCAGTACTTC. It is translated as CATSRPPQETQYF. The chain carries TRBV15 and TRBJ2-5; D unresolved. Deletions cut 2 bases from V and 2 bases from J, with 6 bases between. Germline loops: CDR1 LNHNV, CDR2 YYDKDF (reference sequence). The length of the CDR3 is 13 residues.

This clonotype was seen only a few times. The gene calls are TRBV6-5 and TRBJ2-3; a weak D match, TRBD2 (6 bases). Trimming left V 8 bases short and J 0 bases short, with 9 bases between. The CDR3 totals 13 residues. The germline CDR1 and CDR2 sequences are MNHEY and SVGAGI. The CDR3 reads CASGGRSTDTQYF. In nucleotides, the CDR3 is TGTGCCAGCGGGGGGAGGAGCACAGATACGCAGTATTTT.

The CDR3 nucleotides read TGTGCCAGCAGAGCGATGTACATGGGCGAGCAGTACTTC. Protein product: CASRAMYMGEQYF. This chain connects TRBV12-3 or TRBV12-4 to TRBJ2-7; D not certain. The CDR3 covers 13 residues. V dropped 6 bases and J dropped 6 bases, with 15 bases sitting between them.

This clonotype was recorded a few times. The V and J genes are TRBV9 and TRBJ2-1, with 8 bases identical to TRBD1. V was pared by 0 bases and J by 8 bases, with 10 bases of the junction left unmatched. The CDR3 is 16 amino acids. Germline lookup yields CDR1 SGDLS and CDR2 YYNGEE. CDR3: CASSVGGTGPWDEQFF. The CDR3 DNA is TGTGCCAGCAGCGTAGGGGGGACAGGCCCTTGGGATGAGCAGTTCTTC.

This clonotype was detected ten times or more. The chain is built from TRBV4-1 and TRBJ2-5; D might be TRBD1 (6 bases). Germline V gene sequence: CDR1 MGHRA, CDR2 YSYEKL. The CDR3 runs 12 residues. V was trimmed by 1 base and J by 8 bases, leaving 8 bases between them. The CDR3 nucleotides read TGCGCCAGCAGCCAAGTAGGGGGTACCCAGTACTTC. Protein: CASSQVGGTQYF.

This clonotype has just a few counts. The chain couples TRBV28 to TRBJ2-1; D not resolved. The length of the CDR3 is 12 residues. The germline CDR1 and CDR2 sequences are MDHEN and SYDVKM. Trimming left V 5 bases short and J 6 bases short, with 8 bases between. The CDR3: CASSNSINEQFF. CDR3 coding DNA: TGTGCCAGCAGTAACAGCATCAATGAGCAGTTCTTC.

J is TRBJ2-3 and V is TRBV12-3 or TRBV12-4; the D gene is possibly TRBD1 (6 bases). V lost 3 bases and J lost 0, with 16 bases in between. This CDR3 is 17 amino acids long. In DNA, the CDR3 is TGTGCCAGCAGTTTGGCGACAGGCGGACAGAGCACAGATACGCAGTATTTT. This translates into CASSLATGGQSTDTQYF.

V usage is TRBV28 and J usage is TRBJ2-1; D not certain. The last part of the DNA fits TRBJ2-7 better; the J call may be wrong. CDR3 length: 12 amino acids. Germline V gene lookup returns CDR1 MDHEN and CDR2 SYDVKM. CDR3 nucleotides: TGTGCCAGCAGTTTTGAATGGAATGAGCAGTACTTC. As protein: CASSFEWNEQYF.

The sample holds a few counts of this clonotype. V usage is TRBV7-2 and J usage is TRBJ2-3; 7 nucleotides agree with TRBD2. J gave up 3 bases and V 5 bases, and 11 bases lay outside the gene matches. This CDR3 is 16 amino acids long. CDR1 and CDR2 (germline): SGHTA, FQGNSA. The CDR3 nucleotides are TGTGCCAGCAGCCGTCGGATAGCGGGCGTAACAGATACGCAGTATTTT. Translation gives CASSRRIAGVTDTQYF.

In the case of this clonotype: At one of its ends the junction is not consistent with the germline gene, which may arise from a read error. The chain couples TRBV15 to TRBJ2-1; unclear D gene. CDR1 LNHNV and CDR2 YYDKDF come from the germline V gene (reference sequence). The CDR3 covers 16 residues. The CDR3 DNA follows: TGTGCCACCAGCGGAGAGAGGCTAAGCTCCTACAATGAGCAGTTCTTC. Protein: CATSGERLSSYNEQFF. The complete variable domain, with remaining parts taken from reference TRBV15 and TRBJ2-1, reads DAMVIQNPRYQVTQFGKPVTLSCSQTLNHNVMYWYQQKSSQAPKLLFHYYDKDFNNEADTPDNFQSRRPNTSFCFLDIRSPGLGDTAMYLCATSGERLSSYNEQFFGPGTRLTVL.

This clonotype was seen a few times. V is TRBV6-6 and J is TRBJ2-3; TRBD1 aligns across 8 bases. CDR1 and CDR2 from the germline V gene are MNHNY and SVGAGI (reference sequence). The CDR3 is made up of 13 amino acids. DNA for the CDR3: TGTTCGTCAGGGCCAGGGGGCAAAGATACGCAGTATTTT. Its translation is CSSGPGGKDTQYF.

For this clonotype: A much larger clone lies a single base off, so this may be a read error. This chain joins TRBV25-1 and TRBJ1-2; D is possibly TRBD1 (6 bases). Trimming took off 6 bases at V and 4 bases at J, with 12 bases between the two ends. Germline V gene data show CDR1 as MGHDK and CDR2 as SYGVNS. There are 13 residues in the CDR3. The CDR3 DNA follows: TGTGCCAGCAGCCCCAGGACAGCCTATGGCTACACCTTC. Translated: CASSPRTAYGYTF.

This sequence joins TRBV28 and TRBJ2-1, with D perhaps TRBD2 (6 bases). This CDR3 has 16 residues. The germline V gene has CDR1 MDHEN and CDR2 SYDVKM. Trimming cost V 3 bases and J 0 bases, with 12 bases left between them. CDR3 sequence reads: CASSFAGGSSYNEQFF. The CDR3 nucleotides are TGTGCCAGCAGTTTTGCTGGGGGGAGCTCCTACAATGAGCAGTTCTTC.

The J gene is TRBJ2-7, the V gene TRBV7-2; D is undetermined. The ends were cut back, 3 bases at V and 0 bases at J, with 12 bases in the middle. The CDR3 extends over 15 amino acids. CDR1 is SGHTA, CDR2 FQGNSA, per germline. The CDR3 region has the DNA TGTGCCAGCAGCTTGTCTCCGAGGAGCTCCTACGAGCAGTACTTC. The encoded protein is CASSLSPRSSYEQYF.

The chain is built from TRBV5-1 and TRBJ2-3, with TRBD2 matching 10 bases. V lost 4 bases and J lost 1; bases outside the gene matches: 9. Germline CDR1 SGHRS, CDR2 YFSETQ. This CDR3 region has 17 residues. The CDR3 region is CASSGWTSGLRTDTQYF. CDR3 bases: TGCGCCAGCAGCGGCTGGACTAGCGGTCTGCGCACAGATACGCAGTATTTT.

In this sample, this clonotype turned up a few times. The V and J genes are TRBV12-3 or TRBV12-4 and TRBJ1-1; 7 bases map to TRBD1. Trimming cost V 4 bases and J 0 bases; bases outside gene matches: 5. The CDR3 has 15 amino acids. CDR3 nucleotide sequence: TGTGCCAGCAGTTCCCACAGGGGTATGAACACTGAAGCTTTCTTT. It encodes CASSSHRGMNTEAFF.

DNA for the CDR3: TGCGCCAGCAGCTTGGCCGACCGGGGATTGAACACTGAAGCTTTCTTT. Encoded protein: CASSLADRGLNTEAFF. V is TRBV5-1 and J is TRBJ1-1, with D uncertain. There are 16 residues in the CDR3. CDR1 and CDR2 (germline): SGHRS, YFSETQ. V gave up 0 bases and J gave up 0 bases, with 12 bases separating them. The full variable domain, completed using reference TRBV5-1 and TRBJ1-1, is KAGVTQTPRYLIKTRGQQVTLSCSPISGHRSVSWYQQTPGQGLQFLFEYFSETQRNKGNFPGRFSGRQFSNSRSEMNVSTLELGDSALYLCASSLADRGLNTEAFFGQGTRLTVV.

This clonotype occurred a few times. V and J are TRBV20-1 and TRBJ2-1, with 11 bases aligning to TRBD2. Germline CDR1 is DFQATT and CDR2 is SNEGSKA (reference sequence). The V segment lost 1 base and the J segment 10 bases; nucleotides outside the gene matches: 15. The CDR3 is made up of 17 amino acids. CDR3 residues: CSARGFSKLAGDYEQFF. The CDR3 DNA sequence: TGCAGTGCTAGAGGATTCTCGAAACTAGCGGGAGATTACGAGCAGTTCTTC.

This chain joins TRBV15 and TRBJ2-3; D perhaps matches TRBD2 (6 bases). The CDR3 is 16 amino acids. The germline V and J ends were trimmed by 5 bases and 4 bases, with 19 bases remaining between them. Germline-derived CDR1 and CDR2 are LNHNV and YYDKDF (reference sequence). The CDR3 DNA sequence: TGTGCCACCAGCTTTACTCCTAGCGCCGGGGCAGATACGCAGTATTTT. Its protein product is CATSFTPSAGADTQYF.